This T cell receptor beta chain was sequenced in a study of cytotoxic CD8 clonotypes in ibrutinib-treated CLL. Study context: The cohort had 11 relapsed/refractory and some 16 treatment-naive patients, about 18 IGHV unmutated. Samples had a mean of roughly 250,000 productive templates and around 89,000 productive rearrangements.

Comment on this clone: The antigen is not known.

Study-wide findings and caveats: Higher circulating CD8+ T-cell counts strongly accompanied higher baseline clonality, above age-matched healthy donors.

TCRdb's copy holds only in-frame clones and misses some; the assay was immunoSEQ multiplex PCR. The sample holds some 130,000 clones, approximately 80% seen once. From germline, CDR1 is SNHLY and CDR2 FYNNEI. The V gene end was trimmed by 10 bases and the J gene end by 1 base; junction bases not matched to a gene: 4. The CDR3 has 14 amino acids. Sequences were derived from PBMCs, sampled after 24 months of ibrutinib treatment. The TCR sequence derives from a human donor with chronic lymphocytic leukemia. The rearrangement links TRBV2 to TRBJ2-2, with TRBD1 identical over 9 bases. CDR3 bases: TGTGCCACCGGACAGGGGCGGAACACCGGGGAGCTGTTTTTT. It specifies CATGQGRNTGELFF. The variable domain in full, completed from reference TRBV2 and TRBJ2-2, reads EPEVTQTPSHQVTQMGQEVILRCVPISNHLYFYWYRQILGQKVEFLVSFYNNEISEKSEIFDDQFSVERPDGSNFTLKIRSTKLEDSAMYFCATGQGRNTGELFFGEGSRLTVL.